These 8 T cell receptor beta chains were all obtained from the same sample, sequenced in a study of OX40 agonist ivuxolimab in advanced cancers. The protocol was immunoSEQ multiplex PCR, while the TCRdb copy is restricted to in-frame clones and leaves out a portion. The data show 35,000 to 45,000 clones, about 90% seen once. Source: CD4+ or CD8+ T cells sorted from blood, taken in a trial of the OX40 agonist ivuxolimab. Receptors originate from an adult with an advanced solid tumor such as melanoma, head and neck, liver or kidney cancer.

The J gene is TRBJ1-5, the V gene TRBV10-3; no clear D gene. The CDR3 contains 12 residues. Germline values: CDR1 ENHRY, CDR2 SYGVKD. Deletions cut 1 base from V and 3 bases from J, with 1 base between. CDR3 coding DNA: TGTGCCATCAGTGAGTTCAATCAGCCCCAGCATTTT. Its translation is CAISEFNQPQHF.

V and J are TRBV7-8 and TRBJ2-2, with 7 nucleotides matching TRBD1. Unmatched junction bases numbered 8, after V lost 5 bases and J lost 2 bases. CDR1 is SGHVS, CDR2 FQNEAQ, per germline. The CDR3 runs to 16 residues. CDR3 bases: TGTGCCAGCAGCCCGAGACAGGGAAGTAACACCGGGGAGCTGTTTTTT. It codes for CASSPRQGSNTGELFF.

The genes are TRBV5-1 and TRBJ2-7, with 11 bases fitting TRBD1. CDR3 length equals 15 residues. CDR1 is SGHRS and CDR2 is YFSETQ in the germline V gene. V was clipped by 0 bases and J by 7 bases; unmatched bases: 6. CDR3 residues: CASSLEGTGGSEQYF. CDR3 DNA sequence: TGCGCCAGCAGCTTGGAGGGGACAGGGGGGAGTGAGCAGTACTTC.

The gene calls are TRBV6-5 and TRBJ1-1; D call uncertain. V was shortened by 6 bases and J by 1 base, with 6 bases between the two germline ends. CDR3 length: 12 amino acids. Germline assignment: CDR1 MNHEY and CDR2 SVGAGI. The CDR3 DNA reads TGTGCCAGCAGCTCCAGGAACACTGAAGCTTTCTTT. It is translated as CASSSRNTEAFF.

Worth noting for this clone: One end of the junction does not line up with germline, which may come from a read error. CDR3 protein: CSVGQGGGCTF. For the CDR3, the DNA is TGCAGCGTTGGACAGGGAGGTGGCTGCACCTTC. J is TRBJ1-2 and V is TRBV29-1; TRBD1 matches 7 bases. The CDR3 extends over 11 amino acids. Germline V gene data show CDR1 as SQVTM and CDR2 as ANQGSEA.

The chain employs TRBV25-1 and TRBJ2-7, with D possibly TRBD1 on 6 matching bases. This CDR3 spans 16 amino acids. V was shortened by 0 bases and J by 5 bases, with 17 bases between the two germline ends. Germline V lookup: CDR1 MGHDK, CDR2 SYGVNS. CDR3 in amino acids: CASSEYPIQGVDEQYF. The CDR3 DNA reads as TGTGCCAGCAGTGAATACCCTATACAGGGAGTCGACGAGCAGTACTTC.

This sequence joins TRBV2 and TRBJ2-6; D gene uncertain. V lost 7 bases to trimming and J lost 0 bases, with 7 bases between them. Per germline, CDR1 SNHLY and CDR2 FYNNEI. The length of the CDR3 is 14 residues. CDR3 in amino acids: CASTQSSGANVLTF. CDR3 in DNA: TGTGCCAGCACACAGAGCTCTGGGGCCAACGTCCTGACTTTC.

The rearrangement uses TRBV6-5 and TRBJ1-1; the D is unclear. V was clipped by 6 bases and J by 2 bases, with 16 bases between them. This CDR3 spans 15 amino acids. Germline V gene lookup returns CDR1 MNHEY and CDR2 SVGAGI. The CDR3 spells CASRKTSAPNTEAFF. The DNA for the CDR3 is TGTGCCAGCAGAAAAACTTCGGCTCCTAACACTGAAGCTTTCTTT.